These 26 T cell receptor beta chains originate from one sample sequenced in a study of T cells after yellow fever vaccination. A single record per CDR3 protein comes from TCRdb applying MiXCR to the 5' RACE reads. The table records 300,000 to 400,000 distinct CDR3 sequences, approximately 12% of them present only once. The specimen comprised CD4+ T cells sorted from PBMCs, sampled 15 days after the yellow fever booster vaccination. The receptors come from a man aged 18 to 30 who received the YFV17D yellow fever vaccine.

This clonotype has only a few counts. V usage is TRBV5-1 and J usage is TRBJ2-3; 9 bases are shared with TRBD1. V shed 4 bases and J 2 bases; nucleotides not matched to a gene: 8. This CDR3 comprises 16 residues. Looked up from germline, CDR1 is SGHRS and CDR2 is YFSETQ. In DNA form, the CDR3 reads TGCGCCAGCAGCATCATACAGGGGGCCCACACAGATACGCAGTATTTT. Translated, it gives CASSIIQGAHTDTQYF.

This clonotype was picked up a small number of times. The CDR3 region is CASSQDGVSSYNEQFF. CDR3 in DNA: TGTGCCAGCAGCCAAGACGGAGTGAGCTCCTACAATGAGCAGTTCTTC. The chain uses TRBV3-1 and TRBJ2-1, with D hard to call. The CDR3 loop spans 16 amino acids. Germline values: CDR1 LGHDT, CDR2 YNNKEL (reference sequence). Trimming left V 0 bases short and J 0 bases short, with 9 bases between.

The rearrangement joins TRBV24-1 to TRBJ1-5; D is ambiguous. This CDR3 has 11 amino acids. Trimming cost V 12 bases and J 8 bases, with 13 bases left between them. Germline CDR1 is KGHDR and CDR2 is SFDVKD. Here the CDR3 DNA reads TGTGCCCCGGGGATTCATGAGCCCCAGCATTTT. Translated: CAPGIHEPQHF.

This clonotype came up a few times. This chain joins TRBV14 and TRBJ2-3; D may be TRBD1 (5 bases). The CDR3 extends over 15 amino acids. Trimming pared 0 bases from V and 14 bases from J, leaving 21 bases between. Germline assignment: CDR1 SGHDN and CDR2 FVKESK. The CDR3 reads CASSQDWSGRGNLYF. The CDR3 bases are TGTGCCAGCAGCCAAGATTGGTCTGGAAGGGGTAATCTGTATTTT.

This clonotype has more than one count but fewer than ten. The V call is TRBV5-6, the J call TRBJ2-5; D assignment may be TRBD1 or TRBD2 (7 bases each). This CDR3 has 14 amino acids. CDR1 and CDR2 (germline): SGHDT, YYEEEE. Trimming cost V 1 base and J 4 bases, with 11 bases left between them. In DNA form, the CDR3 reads TGTGCCAGCAGCTTGTCCAGGGGGGGAGAGACCCAGTACTTC. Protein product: CASSLSRGGETQYF.

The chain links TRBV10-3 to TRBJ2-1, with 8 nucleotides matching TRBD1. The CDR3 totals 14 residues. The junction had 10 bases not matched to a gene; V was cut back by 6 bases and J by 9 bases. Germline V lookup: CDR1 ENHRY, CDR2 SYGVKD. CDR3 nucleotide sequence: TGTGCCATCAGCCCGACAGGGGATGGGAGTGAGCAGTTCTTC. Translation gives CAISPTGDGSEQFF.

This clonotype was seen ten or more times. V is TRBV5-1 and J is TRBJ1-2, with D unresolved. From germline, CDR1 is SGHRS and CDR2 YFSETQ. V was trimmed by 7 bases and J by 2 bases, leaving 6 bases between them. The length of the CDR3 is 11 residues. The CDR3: CASSSNYGYTF. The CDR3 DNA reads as TGCGCCAGCTCATCGAACTATGGCTACACCTTC. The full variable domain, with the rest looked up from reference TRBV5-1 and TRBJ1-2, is KAGVTQTPRYLIKTRGQQVTLSCSPISGHRSVSWYQQTPGQGLQFLFEYFSETQRNKGNFPGRFSGRQFSNSRSEMNVSTLELGDSALYLCASSSNYGYTFGSGTRLTVV.

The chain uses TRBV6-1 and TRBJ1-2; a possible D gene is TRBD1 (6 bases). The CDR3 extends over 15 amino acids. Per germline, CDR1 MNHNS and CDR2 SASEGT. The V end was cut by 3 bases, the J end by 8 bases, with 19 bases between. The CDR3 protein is CASSDTFFRGGGYTF. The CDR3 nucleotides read TGTGCCAGCAGTGACACCTTTTTCAGGGGTGGCGGCTACACCTTC.

The CDR3 sequence is CASTRAGGNTIYF. The CDR3 coding sequence is TGTGCCAGCACGCGGGCTGGCGGAAACACCATATATTTT. The chain is built from TRBV6-5 and TRBJ1-3; D is ambiguous. Trimming cost V 7 bases and J 4 bases, with 11 bases left between them. From germline, CDR1 is MNHEY and CDR2 SVGAGI. The CDR3 runs 13 residues.

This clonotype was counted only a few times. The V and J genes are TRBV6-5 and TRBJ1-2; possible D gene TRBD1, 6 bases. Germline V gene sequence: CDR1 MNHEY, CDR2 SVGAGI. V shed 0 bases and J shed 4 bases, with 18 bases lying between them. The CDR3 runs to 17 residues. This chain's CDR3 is CASSYSFGGGARYGYTF. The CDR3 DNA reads TGTGCCAGCAGTTACTCGTTCGGTGGGGGGGCACGCTATGGCTACACCTTC.

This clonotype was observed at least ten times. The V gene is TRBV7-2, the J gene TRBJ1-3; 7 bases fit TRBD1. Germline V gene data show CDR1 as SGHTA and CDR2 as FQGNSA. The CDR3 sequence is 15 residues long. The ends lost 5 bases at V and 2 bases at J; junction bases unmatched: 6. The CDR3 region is CASSLSGTAGNTIYF. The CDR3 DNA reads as TGTGCCAGCAGCCTCTCCGGGACAGCTGGAAACACCATATATTTT.

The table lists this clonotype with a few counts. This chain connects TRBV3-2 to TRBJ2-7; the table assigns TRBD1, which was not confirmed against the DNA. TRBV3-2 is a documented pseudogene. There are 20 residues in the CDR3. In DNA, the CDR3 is TGTGCCAGCAGCCAACCCTTTAACGACTTTCGGGACACTTACCTCTACGAGCAGTACTTC. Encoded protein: CASSQPFNDFRDTYLYEQYF.

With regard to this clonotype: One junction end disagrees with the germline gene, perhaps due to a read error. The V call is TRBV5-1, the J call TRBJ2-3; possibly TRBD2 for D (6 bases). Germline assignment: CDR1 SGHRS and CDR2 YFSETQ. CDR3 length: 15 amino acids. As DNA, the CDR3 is TGCGCCAGCAGCTTGGGGGGAACTAGCACAGGTACGCAGTATTTT. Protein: CASSLGGTSTGTQYF.

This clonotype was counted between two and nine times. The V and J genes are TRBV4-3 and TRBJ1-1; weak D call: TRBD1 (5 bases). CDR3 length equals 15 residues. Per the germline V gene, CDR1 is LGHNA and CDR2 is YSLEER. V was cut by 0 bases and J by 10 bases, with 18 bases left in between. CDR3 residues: CASSQDFAAGVRAFF. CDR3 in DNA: TGCGCCAGCAGCCAAGATTTCGCCGCGGGGGTTCGAGCTTTCTTT.

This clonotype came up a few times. CDR3 in DNA: TGTGCCAGCAGCTTAGGCCCCGGCTTGGCAGTGGATACGCAGTATTTT. Protein: CASSLGPGLAVDTQYF. J is TRBJ2-3 and V is TRBV7-2; D unclear. CDR1 is SGHTA, CDR2 FQGNSA, per germline. V lost 1 base to trimming and J lost 6 bases, with 17 bases between them. This CDR3 has 16 residues. The full variable domain, its missing parts supplied by reference TRBV7-2 and TRBJ2-3, is GAGVSQSPSNKVTEKGKDVELRCDPISGHTALYWYRQSLGQGLEFLIYFQGNSAPDKSGLPSDRFSAERTGGSVSTLTIQRTQQEDSAVYLCASSLGPGLAVDTQYFGPGTRLTVL.

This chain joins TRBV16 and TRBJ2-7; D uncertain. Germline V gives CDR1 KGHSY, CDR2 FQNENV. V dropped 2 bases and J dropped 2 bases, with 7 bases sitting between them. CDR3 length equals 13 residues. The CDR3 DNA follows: TGTGCCAGCAGCCAAACCGGGCCCTACGAGCAGTACGTC. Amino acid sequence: CASSQTGPYEQYV.

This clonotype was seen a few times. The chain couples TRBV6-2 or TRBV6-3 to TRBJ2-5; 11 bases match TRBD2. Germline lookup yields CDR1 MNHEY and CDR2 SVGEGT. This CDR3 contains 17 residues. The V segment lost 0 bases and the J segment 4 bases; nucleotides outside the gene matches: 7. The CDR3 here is CASSYSETSGVLETQYF. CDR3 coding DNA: TGTGCCAGCAGTTACTCGGAGACTAGCGGGGTTTTAGAGACCCAGTACTTC.

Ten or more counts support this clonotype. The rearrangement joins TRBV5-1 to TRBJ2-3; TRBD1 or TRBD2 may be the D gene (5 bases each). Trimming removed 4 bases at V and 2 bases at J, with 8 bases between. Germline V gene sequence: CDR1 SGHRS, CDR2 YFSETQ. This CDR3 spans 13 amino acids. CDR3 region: CASSPGPTDTQYF. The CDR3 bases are TGCGCCAGCAGCCCGGGACCCACAGATACGCAGTATTTT. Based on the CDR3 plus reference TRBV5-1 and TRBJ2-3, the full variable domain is KAGVTQTPRYLIKTRGQQVTLSCSPISGHRSVSWYQQTPGQGLQFLFEYFSETQRNKGNFPGRFSGRQFSNSRSEMNVSTLELGDSALYLCASSPGPTDTQYFGPGTRLTVL.

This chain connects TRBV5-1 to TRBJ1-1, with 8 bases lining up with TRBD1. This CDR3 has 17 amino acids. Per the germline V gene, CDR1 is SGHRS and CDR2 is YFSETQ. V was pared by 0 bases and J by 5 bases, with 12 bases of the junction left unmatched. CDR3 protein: CASSLDRTGRGGTEAFF. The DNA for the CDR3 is TGCGCCAGCAGCTTGGATCGGACAGGGAGGGGAGGAACTGAAGCTTTCTTT.

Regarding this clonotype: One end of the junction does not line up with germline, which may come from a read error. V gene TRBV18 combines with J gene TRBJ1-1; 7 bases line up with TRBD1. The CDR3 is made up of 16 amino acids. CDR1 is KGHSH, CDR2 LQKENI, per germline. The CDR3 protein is CASSPQGYRMNTEAFF. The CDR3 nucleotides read TGTGCCAGCTCGCCACAGGGGTATAGGATGAACACTGAAGCTTTCTTT.

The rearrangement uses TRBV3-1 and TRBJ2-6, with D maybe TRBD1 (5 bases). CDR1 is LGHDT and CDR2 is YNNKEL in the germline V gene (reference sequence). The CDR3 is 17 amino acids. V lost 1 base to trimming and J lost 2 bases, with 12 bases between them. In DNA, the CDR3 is TGTGCCAGCAGCCAAGGGTTCAGGGTAGCTGGGGCCAACGTCCTGACTTTC. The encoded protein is CASSQGFRVAGANVLTF.

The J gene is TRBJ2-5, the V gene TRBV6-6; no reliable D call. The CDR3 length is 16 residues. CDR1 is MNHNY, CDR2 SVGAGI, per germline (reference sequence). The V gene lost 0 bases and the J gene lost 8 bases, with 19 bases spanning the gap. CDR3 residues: CASSYSSPSASGTQYF. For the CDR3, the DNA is TGTGCCAGCAGTTACTCGTCGCCTAGTGCTTCAGGAACCCAGTACTTC.

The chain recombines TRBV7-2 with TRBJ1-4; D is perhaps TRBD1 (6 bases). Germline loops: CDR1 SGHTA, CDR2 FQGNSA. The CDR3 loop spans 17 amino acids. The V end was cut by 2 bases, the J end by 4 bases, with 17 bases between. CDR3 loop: CASSLSGQGNVNEKLFF. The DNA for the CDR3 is TGTGCCAGCAGCTTATCGGGCCAGGGGAACGTTAATGAAAAACTGTTTTTT.

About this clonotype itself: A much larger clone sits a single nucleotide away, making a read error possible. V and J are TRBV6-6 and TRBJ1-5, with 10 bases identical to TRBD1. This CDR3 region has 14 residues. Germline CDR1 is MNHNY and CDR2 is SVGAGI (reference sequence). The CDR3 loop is CASRTWDRGQPKHF. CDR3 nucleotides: TGTGCCAGCAGAACCTGGGACAGGGGTCAGCCCAAGCATTTT.

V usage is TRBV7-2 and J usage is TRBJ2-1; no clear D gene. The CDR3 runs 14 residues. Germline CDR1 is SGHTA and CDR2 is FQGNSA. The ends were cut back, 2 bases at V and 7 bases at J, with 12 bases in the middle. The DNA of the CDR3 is TGTGCCAGCAGCTTATATCCCCCCCGGAATGAGCAGTTCTTC. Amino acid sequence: CASSLYPPRNEQFF.

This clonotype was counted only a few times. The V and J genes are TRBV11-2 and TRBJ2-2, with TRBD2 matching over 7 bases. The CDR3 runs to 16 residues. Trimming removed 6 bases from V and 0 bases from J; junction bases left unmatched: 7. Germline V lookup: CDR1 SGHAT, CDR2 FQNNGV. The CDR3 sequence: CASRAREGSNTGELFF. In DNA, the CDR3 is TGTGCCAGCAGGGCAAGGGAGGGGTCGAACACCGGGGAGCTGTTTTTT. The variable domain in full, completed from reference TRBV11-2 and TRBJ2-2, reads EAGVAQSPRYKIIEKRQSVAFWCNPISGHATLYWYQQILGQGPKLLIQFQNNGVVDDSQLPKDRFSAERLKGVDSTLKIQPAKLEDSAVYLCASRAREGSNTGELFFGEGSRLTVL.